Shown below are 16 T cell receptor beta chains from a single sample sequenced in a study of T cells in Graves' hyperthyroidism and ophthalmopathy. Amplified TCR beta CDR3 regions derived from RNA transcripts. TCR CDR3 underwent first-round RT-PCR with the HTBI primer set. Each CDR3 protein is one row after TCRdb ran MiXCR on the multiplex PCR reads. This sample has 300,000 or so distinct CDR3 sequences, with roughly 21% found just once. Material for sequencing was blood. Receptors originate from a woman in her fifties or sixties with Graves' hyperthyroidism.

This chain connects TRBV7-2 to TRBJ2-7; weak D call: TRBD1 (6 bases). This CDR3 has 14 residues. V was pared by 5 bases and J by 0 bases, with 11 bases between. Germline CDR1 SGHTA, CDR2 FQGNSA. The CDR3 DNA is TGTGCCAGCAGCCCACAGGGAACCTCCTACGAGCAGTACTTC. Residues: CASSPQGTSYEQYF. Supplemented by reference TRBV7-2 and TRBJ2-7, the full variable domain reads GAGVSQSPSNKVTEKGKDVELRCDPISGHTALYWYRQSLGQGLEFLIYFQGNSAPDKSGLPSDRFSAERTGGSVSTLTIQRTQQEDSAVYLCASSPQGTSYEQYFGPGTRLTVT.

The rearrangement links TRBV6-6 to TRBJ1-2, with TRBD1 as a possible D gene (6 bases). The V gene lost 0 bases and the J gene lost 8 bases, with 19 bases spanning the gap. The CDR3 sequence is 16 residues long. CDR1 is MNHNY, CDR2 SVGAGI, per germline (reference sequence). The CDR3 region is CASSYSTGGDGVGYTF. CDR3 DNA: TGTGCCAGCAGTTACTCTACGGGGGGCGACGGAGTGGGCTACACCTTC.

The sample holds many counts of this clonotype. Written as DNA, the CDR3 is TGTGCCAGCAGGAAATCCGCGGGGGGTCAAGAGACCCAGTACTTC. Amino acid sequence: CASRKSAGGQETQYF. The chain couples TRBV7-3 to TRBJ2-5; 8 nucleotides line up with TRBD2. CDR1 is SGHTA and CDR2 is FQGTGA in the germline V gene. V lost 6 bases, J lost 2 bases, and 8 bases stayed unmatched. The CDR3 spans 15 residues.

This clonotype was counted many times. The chain couples TRBV30 to TRBJ1-1; the D gene is possibly TRBD1 (6 bases). Trimming left V 2 bases short and J 1 base short, with 8 bases between. The CDR3 extends over 13 amino acids. Germline V gene sequence: CDR1 GTSNPN, CDR2 SVGIG (reference sequence). DNA for the CDR3: TGTGCCTGGAGTTCCAGGGGGAACACTGAAGCTTTCTTT. This translates into CAWSSRGNTEAFF.

This clonotype was recorded a few times. The chain recombines TRBV10-3 with TRBJ2-7; D gene uncertain. Between the trimmed V and J ends, which lost 10 bases and 9 bases, there was a span of 13 bases. Per the germline V gene, CDR1 is ENHRY and CDR2 is SYGVKD. There are 10 residues in the CDR3. The CDR3 DNA reads as TGTGCCACTAGAGATTGGCGGCAGTACTTC. This encodes CATRDWRQYF.

This chain links TRBV20-1 with TRBJ1-4, with D hard to call. V was clipped by 0 bases and J by 1 base, with 18 bases between them. Germline assignment: CDR1 DFQATT and CDR2 SNEGSKA (reference sequence). This CDR3 has 18 amino acids. This chain's CDR3 is CSARDRRRTLLTNEKLFF. The CDR3, as DNA: TGCAGTGCTAGAGATCGCCGACGGACGCTCTTAACTAATGAAAAACTGTTTTTT.

The CDR3, as DNA: TGTGCCAGCAGTTACTCGAGACCCGGAGGTTATAATGAAAAACTGTTTTTT. This sequence encodes CASSYSRPGGYNEKLFF. V is TRBV6-5 and J is TRBJ1-4; D remains unclear. V lost 0 bases and J lost 4, with 15 bases in between. The CDR3 length is 17 residues. The germline V gene encodes CDR1 MNHEY and CDR2 SVGAGI.

The chain carries TRBV30 and TRBJ2-1; the D gene is possibly TRBD2 (5 bases). This CDR3 is 12 amino acids long. Germline CDR1 GTSNPN, CDR2 SVGIG (reference sequence). The V and J ends lost 1 base and 8 bases respectively, with 9 bases between them. The chain's CDR3 is CAWSAQRDEQFF. In DNA, the CDR3 is TGTGCCTGGAGTGCCCAGAGGGATGAGCAGTTCTTC.

The table lists this clonotype with many counts. The CDR3 DNA is TGTGCCAGCAGCACGGGACTAGCGGGAGGACAAGAGACCCAGTACTTC. Amino acid sequence: CASSTGLAGGQETQYF. V is TRBV7-2 and J is TRBJ2-5; 15 positions agree with TRBD2. Germline CDR1 is SGHTA and CDR2 is FQGNSA. The CDR3 spans 16 residues. J was trimmed by 2 bases and V by 5 bases; bases with no gene match: 3.

This clonotype was picked up many times. The rearrangement uses TRBV20-1 and TRBJ2-7; tentatively, D is TRBD1 or TRBD2 (5 bases each). The length of the CDR3 is 14 residues. Trimming pared 3 bases from V and 5 bases from J, leaving 17 bases between. The germline CDR1 and CDR2 sequences are DFQATT and SNEGSKA (reference sequence). The CDR3 sequence is CSARSPGTGNEQYF. Here the CDR3 DNA reads TGCAGTGCTAGGTCCCCCGGGACGGGGAACGAGCAGTACTTC.

This clonotype was detected many times. J is TRBJ2-5 and V is TRBV7-2; D remains unclear. Germline V gene lookup returns CDR1 SGHTA and CDR2 FQGNSA. Trimming cost V 5 bases and J 5 bases, with 12 bases left between them. The CDR3 is made up of 13 amino acids. The CDR3 region has the DNA TGTGCCAGCAGCACCTCACCCGGGGAGACCCAGTACTTC. It yields the protein CASSTSPGETQYF. Full variable domain (outside the CDR3, taken from reference TRBV7-2 and TRBJ2-5): GAGVSQSPSNKVTEKGKDVELRCDPISGHTALYWYRQSLGQGLEFLIYFQGNSAPDKSGLPSDRFSAERTGGSVSTLTIQRTQQEDSAVYLCASSTSPGETQYFGPGTRLLVL.

V is TRBV2 and J is TRBJ1-5, with 8 bases identical to TRBD1. This CDR3 comprises 14 residues. The J segment lost 2 bases and the V segment lost 8 bases, leaving 5 bases of the junction unmatched. Germline loops: CDR1 SNHLY, CDR2 FYNNEI. CDR3 sequence (DNA): TGTGCCAGCGTAGGACAGGGCGGCAATCAGCCCCAGCATTTT. Its translation is CASVGQGGNQPQHF.

Ten or more counts support this clonotype. The rearrangement joins TRBV9 to TRBJ2-2; no definite D call. V was cut by 4 bases and J by 5 bases, with 18 bases left in between. Germline CDR1 is SGDLS and CDR2 is YYNGEE. The CDR3 is 16 residues long. The CDR3 DNA follows: TGTGCCAGCAGCCCTCGAACTACCCCCACAACCGGGGAGCTGTTTTTT. It yields the protein CASSPRTTPTTGELFF.

Ten or more counts support this clonotype. The chain carries TRBV28 and TRBJ2-3; TRBD2 is a possible D gene (7 bases). Germline loops: CDR1 MDHEN, CDR2 SYDVKM. The germline V and J ends were trimmed by 2 bases and 1 base, with 22 bases remaining between them. The CDR3 has 19 residues. CDR3: CASSLGRGSYRRRTDTQYF. CDR3 nucleotides: TGTGCCAGCAGTTTAGGGAGGGGGTCTTACAGGCGCCGCACAGATACGCAGTATTTT.

This clonotype has ten or more counts. V and J are TRBV7-2 and TRBJ2-5, with D perhaps assigned TRBD1 or TRBD2 (5 bases each). V was trimmed by 2 bases and J by 0 bases, leaving 16 bases between them. In germline, CDR1 is SGHTA, CDR2 FQGNSA. The CDR3 sequence is 17 residues long. The CDR3: CASSLNSSGTYQETQYF. DNA for the CDR3: TGTGCCAGCAGCTTAAATTCGTCAGGGACGTACCAAGAGACCCAGTACTTC.

This clonotype showed up just once. The chain recombines TRBV10-2 with TRBJ2-4, with D perhaps TRBD1 (6 bases). Deletions cut 5 bases from V and 3 bases from J, with 11 bases between. The CDR3 length is 14 residues. Germline V CDR1 and CDR2: WSHSY, SAAADI. CDR3 protein: CASSPGEGKNIQYF. The CDR3 DNA reads as TGCGCCAGCAGTCCAGGGGAAGGCAAAAACATTCAGTACTTC.